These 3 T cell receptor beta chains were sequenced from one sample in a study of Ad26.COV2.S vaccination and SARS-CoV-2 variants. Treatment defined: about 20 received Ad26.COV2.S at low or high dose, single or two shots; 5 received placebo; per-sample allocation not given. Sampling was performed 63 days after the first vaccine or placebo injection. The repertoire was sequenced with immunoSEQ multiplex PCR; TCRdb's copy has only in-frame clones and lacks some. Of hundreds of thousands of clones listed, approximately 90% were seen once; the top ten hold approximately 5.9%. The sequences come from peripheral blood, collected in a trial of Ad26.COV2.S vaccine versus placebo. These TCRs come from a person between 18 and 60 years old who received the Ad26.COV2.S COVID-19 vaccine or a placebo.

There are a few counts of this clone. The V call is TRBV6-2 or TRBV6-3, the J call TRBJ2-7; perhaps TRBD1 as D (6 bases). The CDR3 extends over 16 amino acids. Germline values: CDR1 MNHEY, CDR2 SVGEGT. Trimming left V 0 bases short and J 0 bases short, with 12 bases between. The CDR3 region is CASSYSSGAVSYEQYF. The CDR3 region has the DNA TGTGCCAGCAGTTACTCGTCAGGGGCGGTCTCCTACGAGCAGTACTTC.

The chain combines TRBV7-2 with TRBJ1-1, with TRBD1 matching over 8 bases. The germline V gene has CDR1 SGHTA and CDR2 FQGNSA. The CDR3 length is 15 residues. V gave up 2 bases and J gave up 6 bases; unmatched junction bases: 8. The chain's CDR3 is CASSLRRQGSAEAFF. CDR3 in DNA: TGTGCCAGCAGCTTACGAAGACAGGGGTCCGCTGAAGCTTTCTTT. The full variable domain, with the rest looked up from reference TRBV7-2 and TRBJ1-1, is GAGVSQSPSNKVTEKGKDVELRCDPISGHTALYWYRQSLGQGLEFLIYFQGNSAPDKSGLPSDRFSAERTGGSVSTLTIQRTQQEDSAVYLCASSLRRQGSAEAFFGQGTRLTVV.

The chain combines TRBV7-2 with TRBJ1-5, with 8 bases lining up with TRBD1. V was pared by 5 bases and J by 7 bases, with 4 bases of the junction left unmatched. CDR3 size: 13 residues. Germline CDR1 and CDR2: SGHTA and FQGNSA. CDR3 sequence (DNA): TGTGCCAGCAGCGTCAGGGGGCAGCAGCCCCAGCATTTT. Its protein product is CASSVRGQQPQHF.